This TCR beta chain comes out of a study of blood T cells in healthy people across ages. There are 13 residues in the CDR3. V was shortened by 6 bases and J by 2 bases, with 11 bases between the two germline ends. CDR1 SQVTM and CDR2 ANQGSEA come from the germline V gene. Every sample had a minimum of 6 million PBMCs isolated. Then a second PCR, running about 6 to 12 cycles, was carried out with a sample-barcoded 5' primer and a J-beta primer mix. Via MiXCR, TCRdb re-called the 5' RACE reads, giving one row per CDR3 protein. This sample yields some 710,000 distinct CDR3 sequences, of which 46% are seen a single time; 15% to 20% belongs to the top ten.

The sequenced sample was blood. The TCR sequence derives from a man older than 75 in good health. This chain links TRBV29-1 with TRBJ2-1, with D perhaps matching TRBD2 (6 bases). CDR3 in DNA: TGCAGCGTACCGGGAGTGGCCTACAATGAGCAGTTCTTC. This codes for CSVPGVAYNEQFF.